Below, 25 T cell receptor beta chains from the same sample are listed, as sequenced in a study of shared clonotypes between healthy human individuals. Sequencing was performed with immunoSEQ multiplex PCR; in TCRdb, only in-frame clones are kept and a portion is missing. The table shows about 990,000 clones, with 75% to 85% occurring only once. Sequenced sample: memory CD4+ T cells from PBMCs. Subset indicated: CD45RA-negative fraction. The receptors derive from a man in his late teens or twenties in good health. Some clones in this sample may be carry-over from other donors' samples.

This clone was observed a few times. The chain joins TRBV29-1 to TRBJ1-4; no firm D call. Trimming cost V 0 bases and J 8 bases, with 7 bases left between them. The germline V gene encodes CDR1 SQVTM and CDR2 ANQGSEA. The CDR3 length is 12 residues. CDR3 nucleotides: TGCAGCGTTGAAGATGCGCGGGAAAAACTGTTTTTT. Its protein is CSVEDAREKLFF. The full variable domain, its missing parts supplied by reference TRBV29-1 and TRBJ1-4, is SAVISQKPSRDICQRGTSLTIQCQVDSQVTMMFWYRQQPGQSLTLIATANQGSEATYESGFVIDKFPISRPNLTFSTLTVSNMSPEDSSIYLCSVEDAREKLFFGSGTQLSVL.

This clone was seen only once. The CDR3 DNA reads as TGTGCCAGCAGTCCACGCCGTTCCGGGACAGGGGTAGCCAAAAACATTCAGTACTTC. This gives the protein CASSPRRSGTGVAKNIQYF. The chain couples TRBV28 to TRBJ2-4, with 10 bases lining up with TRBD1. Germline trimming cut 5 bases from V and 0 bases from J; bases unmatched to any gene: 13. Germline values: CDR1 MDHEN, CDR2 SYDVKM. There are 19 residues in the CDR3.

The chain carries TRBV11-2 and TRBJ2-1; D not resolved. Germline V gene data show CDR1 as SGHAT and CDR2 as FQNNGV. The CDR3 consists of 13 residues. V was pared by 4 bases and J by 5 bases, with 9 bases between. The DNA of the CDR3 is TGTGCCAGCAGCTCAGGTCCGCACAATGAGCAGTTCTTC. Amino acid sequence: CASSSGPHNEQFF.

This chain joins TRBV19 and TRBJ1-2; 8 bases are a match to TRBD1. CDR1 is LNHDA, CDR2 SQIVND, per germline (reference sequence). There are 14 residues in the CDR3. The V and J ends lost 7 bases and 8 bases, in that order; junction bases with no gene match: 12. The CDR3 sequence is CASTPSDRAGGYTF. DNA for the CDR3: TGTGCCAGTACCCCATCGGACAGGGCCGGCGGCTACACCTTC.

J is TRBJ1-1 and V is TRBV5-1; perhaps TRBD1 as D (6 bases). The germline gives CDR1 SGHRS, CDR2 YFSETQ. V was cut by 0 bases and J by 0 bases, with 12 bases left in between. The CDR3 sequence is 16 residues long. The CDR3 sequence is CASSLGGQRMNTEAFF. CDR3 DNA sequence: TGCGCCAGCAGCTTGGGTGGACAGAGAATGAACACTGAAGCTTTCTTT.

This chain connects TRBV25-1 to TRBJ2-3, with D tentatively TRBD1 (6 bases). In germline, CDR1 is MGHDK, CDR2 SYGVNS. This CDR3 is 15 amino acids long. Trimming took off 4 bases at V and 2 bases at J, with 13 bases between the two ends. The DNA of the CDR3 is TGTGCCAGCAGTGGAGTGAGGACAGTCACAGATACGCAGTATTTT. Translated, it gives CASSGVRTVTDTQYF. Full variable domain (missing parts from reference TRBV25-1 and TRBJ2-3): EADIYQTPRYLVIGTGKKITLECSQTMGHDKMYWYQQDPGMELHLIHYSYGVNSTEKGDLSSESTVSRIRTEHFPLTLESARPSHTSQYLCASSGVRTVTDTQYFGPGTRLTVL.

The V call is TRBV28, the J call TRBJ2-3; 10 positions match TRBD1. This CDR3 spans 14 amino acids. Trimming took 4 bases from V and 7 from J; bases not matched to a gene: 5. CDR1 MDHEN and CDR2 SYDVKM come from the germline V gene. CDR3 amino acids: CASSSDRGMNTQYF. The CDR3 DNA is TGTGCCAGCAGTTCGGACAGGGGGATGAATACGCAGTATTTT.

This chain links TRBV15 with TRBJ2-3; 7 bases line up with TRBD2. The CDR3 loop spans 17 amino acids. CDR1 LNHNV and CDR2 YYDKDF come from the germline V gene (reference sequence). J was trimmed by 6 bases and V by 4 bases; bases with no gene match: 16. The CDR3 region is CATSTNRRGGSRDTQYF. In DNA form, the CDR3 reads TGTGCCACCAGCACCAATAGGAGGGGCGGGAGTAGGGATACGCAGTATTTT.

On this clone itself: This specimen includes other DNA sequences encoding the same CDR3. J is TRBJ2-1 and V is TRBV27, with 10 bases lining up with TRBD1. V was clipped by 6 bases and J by 9 bases; unmatched bases: 11. The germline CDR1 and CDR2 sequences are MNHEY and SMNVEV (reference sequence). The CDR3 runs to 15 residues. CDR3 in amino acids: CASSLRDRGLGEQFF. The CDR3 DNA reads as TGTGCCAGCAGCCTCCGGGACAGGGGATTGGGTGAGCAGTTCTTC.

This rearrangement joins TRBV5-5 to TRBJ2-5, with a tentative D call TRBD2 (5 bases). The germline gives CDR1 SGHKS, CDR2 YYEKEE (reference sequence). V lost 6 bases, J lost 4 bases, and 10 bases lay in between. The CDR3 loop spans 12 amino acids. CDR3 DNA: TGTGCCAGCAACGTCGCGGGAGAGACCCAGTACTTC. Residues: CASNVAGETQYF.

The genes are TRBV30 and TRBJ2-1; 10 positions match TRBD2. The length of the CDR3 is 15 residues. The V and J ends lost 4 bases and 8 bases, in that order; junction bases with no gene match: 11. Germline V gene lookup returns CDR1 GTSNPN and CDR2 SVGIG (reference sequence). The CDR3 bases are TGTGCCTGGAACTTGGGTAGCGGGGGGAAGGATGAGCAGTTCTTC. Residues: CAWNLGSGGKDEQFF.

The chain is built from TRBV7-9 and TRBJ2-5; the D gene is possibly TRBD2 (5 bases). The germline gives CDR1 SEHNR, CDR2 FQNEAQ (reference sequence). V was pared by 7 bases and J by 5 bases, with 11 bases between. This CDR3 region has 12 residues. In DNA form, the CDR3 reads TGTGCCAGCACCTCAGGCGGGGAGACCCAGTACTTC. Its protein is CASTSGGETQYF.

This clone was seen only once. This chain links TRBV14 with TRBJ1-1; D perhaps matches TRBD1 (6 bases). The CDR3 runs 14 residues. CDR1 SGHDN and CDR2 FVKESK come from the germline V gene. Trimming left V 4 bases short and J 1 base short, with 10 bases between. The CDR3 DNA follows: TGTGCCAGCAGCCGCGAGGGGGGGAACACTGAAGCTTTCTTT. Translating gives CASSREGGNTEAFF. The full variable domain, completed using reference TRBV14 and TRBJ1-1, is EAGVTQFPSHSVIEKGQTVTLRCDPISGHDNLYWYRRVMGKEIKFLLHFVKESKQDESGMPNNRFLAERTGGTYSTLKVQPAELEDSGVYFCASSREGGNTEAFFGQGTRLTVV.

The chain combines TRBV5-4 with TRBJ1-4; maybe TRBD1 (6 bases). Looked up from germline, CDR1 is SGHNT and CDR2 is YYREEE (reference sequence). This CDR3 contains 15 residues. The V end lost 4 bases, the J end lost 3 bases, and 13 bases lay between the germline ends. CDR3 in amino acids: CASSPGRTANEKLFF. The DNA for the CDR3 is TGTGCCAGCAGCCCCGGAAGGACAGCTAATGAAAAACTGTTTTTT.

The chain uses TRBV28 and TRBJ2-3, with D unclear. This CDR3 has 12 amino acids. Trimming cost V 5 bases and J 4 bases, with 7 bases left between them. Germline loops: CDR1 MDHEN, CDR2 SYDVKM. This chain's CDR3 is CASSQLADTQYF. Here the CDR3 DNA reads TGTGCCAGCAGTCAATTAGCAGATACGCAGTATTTT.

The chain has TRBV18 and TRBJ1-3; TRBD1 might be the D (5 bases). Trimming took 3 bases from V and 8 from J, leaving 17 bases between them. The germline V gene encodes CDR1 KGHSH and CDR2 LQKENI. The CDR3 is 15 amino acids. The chain's CDR3 is CASSPLNQGGDTIYF. CDR3 nucleotides: TGTGCCAGCTCACCCCTGAACCAGGGCGGGGACACCATATATTTT.

V is TRBV7-2 and J is TRBJ1-5; D remains unclear. This CDR3 region has 14 residues. Germline CDR1 and CDR2: SGHTA and FQGNSA. Trimming took off 1 base at V and 6 bases at J, with 10 bases between the two ends. This chain's CDR3 is CASSLGVSGQPQHF. The DNA of the CDR3 is TGTGCCAGCAGCTTAGGGGTCTCGGGTCAGCCCCAGCATTTT.

J is TRBJ2-5 and V is TRBV5-1; 9 bases are shared with TRBD2. This CDR3 contains 19 residues. Germline values: CDR1 SGHRS, CDR2 YFSETQ. The trim removed 0 bases at V and 1 base at J, leaving 13 bases unmatched. The CDR3 nucleotides are TGCGCCAGCAGCTTGGTGGCGTCTAGCGGGGTTGGGCTCCAAGAGACCCAGTACTTC. It is translated as CASSLVASSGVGLQETQYF.

This chain joins TRBV18 and TRBJ1-5; D is undetermined. The CDR3 consists of 13 residues. Germline V gives CDR1 KGHSH, CDR2 LQKENI. Trimming stripped 2 bases from V and 5 bases from J, with 7 bases between. The CDR3 coding sequence is TGTGCCAGCTCACCAAAGATCGATCAGCCCCAGCATTTT. Translation gives CASSPKIDQPQHF.

The rearrangement uses TRBV7-9 and TRBJ1-2; TRBD1 is a possible D gene (6 bases). This CDR3 spans 14 amino acids. Trimming pared 5 bases from V and 0 bases from J, leaving 10 bases between. The germline V gene encodes CDR1 SEHNR and CDR2 FQNEAQ (reference sequence). The CDR3 coding sequence is TGTGCCAGCAGCCCTTGGACAGCTAACTATGGCTACACCTTC. Translating it yields CASSPWTANYGYTF. The variable domain in full, with the rest retrieved from reference TRBV7-9 and TRBJ1-2, is DTGVSQNPRHKITKRGQNVTFRCDPISEHNRLYWYRQTLGQGPEFLTYFQNEAQLEKSRLLSDRFSAERPKGSFSTLEIQRTEQGDSAMYLCASSPWTANYGYTFGSGTRLTVV.

The genes are TRBV5-1 and TRBJ2-5, with 9 nucleotides matching TRBD2. Trimming cost V 1 base and J 3 bases; bases outside gene matches: 7. From germline, CDR1 is SGHRS and CDR2 YFSETQ. The CDR3 length is 16 residues. CDR3 coding DNA: TGCGCCAGCAGCTTGATTGTAGCGGGAGATGAAGAGACCCAGTACTTC. Amino acids: CASSLIVAGDEETQYF.

The rearrangement links TRBV11-3 to TRBJ2-7; 7 bases match TRBD1. Germline V CDR1 and CDR2: SGHNT, YENEEA. V gave up 4 bases and J gave up 3 bases; unmatched junction bases: 9. The CDR3 runs 15 residues. As DNA, the CDR3 is TGTGCCAGCAGCTCCTCAGGGGGAAAAGGCTACGAGCAGTACTTC. It encodes CASSSSGGKGYEQYF.

Regarding this clone: This CDR3 is also generated by other DNA sequences in the sample. The rearrangement uses TRBV5-1 and TRBJ2-2; TRBD1 matches at 9 bases. V dropped 1 base and J dropped 5; count of bases not matched to a gene: 6. Germline CDR1 reads SGHRS; CDR2 reads YFSETQ. The CDR3 contains 16 residues. CDR3 in amino acids: CASSLSGQGGTGELFF. The CDR3 nucleotides read TGCGCCAGCAGCTTGTCGGGACAGGGAGGTACCGGGGAGCTGTTTTTT.

CDR3 DNA sequence: TGTGCCAGCAGTCCCCTCGGCGGTACCGGGGAGCTGTTTTTT. Amino acid sequence: CASSPLGGTGELFF. The rearrangement links TRBV27 to TRBJ2-2; D remains unclear. Germline V gene sequence: CDR1 MNHEY, CDR2 SMNVEV (reference sequence). V was shortened by 5 bases and J by 5 bases, with 12 bases between the two germline ends. The CDR3 loop spans 14 amino acids.

The J gene is TRBJ2-5, the V gene TRBV18; TRBD1 matches 7 bases. V lost 3 bases and J lost 3; bases outside the gene matches: 7. The CDR3 length is 15 residues. Germline-derived CDR1 and CDR2 are KGHSH and LQKENI. The CDR3 loop is CASSPRSGTEETQYF. CDR3 nucleotide sequence: TGTGCCAGCTCACCTCGCTCCGGGACAGAAGAGACCCAGTACTTC.